One and the same sample provided the 2 T cell receptor beta chains below, sequenced in a study of shared clonotypes between healthy human individuals. Repertoires were generated with immunoSEQ multiplex PCR, while TCRdb's copy carries only in-frame clones and drops some. The table lists about 1.1 million clones, about 80% of them singletons. The sample comprised memory CD4+ T cells from PBMCs. Specified subset: CD45RA-negative fraction. The source is a man between 18 and 35 years old in good health. Some clones in this sample may be carry-over from other donors' samples.

This clone was seen only once. This sequence joins TRBV30 and TRBJ2-5; 8 positions match TRBD1. The CDR3 covers 14 residues. Germline CDR1 GTSNPN, CDR2 SVGIG (reference sequence). Trimming removed 3 bases from V and 10 bases from J; junction bases left unmatched: 13. The CDR3 is CAWSLKGTGGNQYF. The CDR3 DNA is TGTGCCTGGAGCCTCAAGGGGACAGGTGGTAACCAGTACTTC.

The chain employs TRBV5-4 and TRBJ2-3, with 8 positions matching TRBD1. The CDR3 sequence is 14 residues long. Germline CDR1 reads SGHNT; CDR2 reads YYREEE (reference sequence). V lost 7 bases to trimming and J lost 4 bases; unmatched junction nucleotides: 8. CDR3: CASGDRGEADTQYF. The CDR3 coding sequence is TGTGCCAGCGGTGACAGGGGAGAAGCAGATACGCAGTATTTT.